The rows below give T cell receptor beta chains drawn from one sample of a study of T cell changes during pregnancy in multiple sclerosis. Sequenced by immunoSEQ multiplex PCR; TCRdb stores in-frame clones only, minus some. Of around 63,000 clones in the sample, 91% are singletons; the top ten hold over 1%. The source material was peripheral blood, sampled after pregnancy. These receptors were obtained from a female donor in good health, enrolled as a control in a pregnancy study. The CDR3 runs from the conserved cysteine through the conserved F or W. Fields, in order: V gene, D gene, J gene, CDR3 DNA, CDR3 protein. The D gene is left open where the match is weak.

>TRBV18|-|TRBJ2-7
TGTGCCAGCTCACCTACAGACAGGCGCCTGGAGCAGTACTTC
CASSPTDRRLEQYF
>TRBV7-9|TRBD1|TRBJ2-3
TGTGCCAGCAGGACTGGGACAGGGATGCGCACAGATACGCAGTATTTT
CASRTGTGMRTDTQYF
>TRBV27|TRBD2|TRBJ2-7
TGTGCCAGCAGTTTACTAGCGGGGAGAAACGAGCAGTACTTC
CASSLLAGRNEQYF
>TRBV4-3|-|TRBJ2-5
TGCGCCAGCAGCCAAGCCGGGGGAAAAGAGACCCAGTACTTC
CASSQAGGKETQYF
>TRBV28|-|TRBJ1-1
TGTGCCAGCAGGTCACAAGGGGGGAACACTGAAGCTTTCTTT
CASRSQGGNTEAFF
>TRBV10-3|-|TRBJ1-6
TGTGCCATCAGTGAGGAGCAGGGGACTTCACCCCTCCACTTT
CAISEEQGTSPLHF
>TRBV14|TRBD2|TRBJ2-5
TGTGCCAGCAGCCGGACTAGCGGGGGGCTCCAAGAGACCCAGTACTTC
CASSRTSGGLQETQYF
>TRBV9|-|TRBJ2-5
TGTGCCAGCAGCCCCCACTTAGGCAGGGATGAGACCCAGTACTTC
CASSPHLGRDETQYF
>TRBV10-2|TRBD2|TRBJ2-4
TGCGCCAGCAGTTCCGGGACTAGCGGGTCGAACTTC
CASSSGTSGSNF
>TRBV7-3|-|TRBJ2-3
TGTGCCAGCAGCGACCGGACTCCCCGGGATACGCAGTATTTT
CASSDRTPRDTQYF